This T cell receptor beta chain was documented in a study of ipilimumab plus nivolumab after autologous stem cell transplantation. As for the study in general: Median doses per patient: a few ipilimumab, 7 to 9 nivolumab. Myeloma patients were high-risk transplant-naive or relapsed within 3 years of first autologous transplant.

Ipilimumab, 1 mg/kg, started 14 to 28 days after autologous transplant. Patients got 3 mg/kg IV nivolumab weeks 1, 4, 7, 10, then biweekly through week 26. The length of the CDR3 is 19 residues. The germline gives CDR1 SGHDT, CDR2 YYEEEE. V lost 6 bases and J lost 1; bases outside the gene matches: 15. Measured with immunoSEQ multiplex PCR; TCRdb has only the in-frame clones, and not every one. The sample has over 8,500 clones, around two thirds seen once. The sequenced sample was PBMCs, obtained in a trial of ipilimumab plus nivolumab as post-transplant consolidation. The V gene is TRBV5-6, the J gene TRBJ2-6; 8 positions match TRBD1. This TCR was recovered from a female donor with multiple myeloma. The CDR3 sequence: CASNQGDRSLLSGANVLTF. The CDR3 DNA sequence: TGTGCCAGCAACCAAGGGGACAGGTCCTTACTGTCTGGGGCCAACGTCCTGACTTTC.